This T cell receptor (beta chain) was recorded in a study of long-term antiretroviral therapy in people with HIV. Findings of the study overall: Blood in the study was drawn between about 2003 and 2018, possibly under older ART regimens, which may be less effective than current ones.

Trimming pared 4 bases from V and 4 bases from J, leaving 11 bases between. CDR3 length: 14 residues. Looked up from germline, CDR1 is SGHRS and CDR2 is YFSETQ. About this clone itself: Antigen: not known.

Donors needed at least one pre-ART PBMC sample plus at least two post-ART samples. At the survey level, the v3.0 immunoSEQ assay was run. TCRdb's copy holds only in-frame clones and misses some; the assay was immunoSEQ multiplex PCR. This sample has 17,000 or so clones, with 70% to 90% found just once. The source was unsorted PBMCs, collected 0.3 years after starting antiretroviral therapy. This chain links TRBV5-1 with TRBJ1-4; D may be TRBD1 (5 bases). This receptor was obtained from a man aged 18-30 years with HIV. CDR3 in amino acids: CASSSGTFNEKLFF. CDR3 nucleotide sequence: TGCGCCAGCAGCAGCGGGACCTTTAATGAAAAACTGTTTTTT.